What follows are 25 T cell receptor beta chains derived from one specimen sequenced in a study of cytomegalovirus exposure and HLA in healthy donors. Primers for the PCR totalled 60 Vbeta and 13 Jbeta. Data came from immunoSEQ multiplex PCR; TCRdb stores just in-frame clones and leaves some out. The data contain 150,000 to 200,000 clones, 75% to 85% of them singletons. Sequenced input: PBMCs. The receptors were gathered from a woman aged 45-59 years in good health and CMV-seronegative.

This chain uses TRBV14 with TRBJ2-7, with TRBD2 matching 11 bases. V shed 0 bases and J 4 bases; nucleotides not matched to a gene: 2. This CDR3 is 15 amino acids long. Per the germline V gene, CDR1 is SGHDN and CDR2 is FVKESK. The chain's CDR3 is CASSQELAGGYEQYF. The CDR3 nucleotides read TGTGCCAGCAGCCAAGAGTTAGCGGGAGGGTACGAGCAGTACTTC.

V gene TRBV5-4 combines with J gene TRBJ2-7, with TRBD2 identical over 16 bases. The CDR3 is made up of 15 amino acids. The V segment lost 4 bases and the J segment 5 bases; nucleotides outside the gene matches: 3. Germline lookup yields CDR1 SGHNT and CDR2 YYREEE (reference sequence). CDR3 nucleotide sequence: TGTGCCAGCAGCGAGGGACTAGCGGGAGGGCACGAGCAGTACTTC. This sequence encodes CASSEGLAGGHEQYF.

This sequence joins TRBV5-8 and TRBJ2-7; 11 nucleotides line up with TRBD1. This CDR3 comprises 17 residues. Unmatched junction bases numbered 11, after V lost 4 bases and J lost 2 bases. Germline assignment: CDR1 SGHTS and CDR2 YDEGEE. DNA for the CDR3: TGTGCCAGCAGCAAGAGGGACAGGGGGAACACCCCCTACGAGCAGTACTTC. It yields the protein CASSKRDRGNTPYEQYF. The full variable domain, rest sourced from reference TRBV5-8 and TRBJ2-7, is EAGVTQSPTHLIKTRGQQATLRCSPISGHTSVYWYQQALGLGLQFLLWYDEGEERNRGNFPPRFSGRQFPNYSSELNVNALELEDSALYLCASSKRDRGNTPYEQYFGPGTRLTVT.

The CDR3 sequence is CASSTTGTAPEKLFF. DNA for the CDR3: TGTGCCAGCAGTACAACCGGGACTGCTCCTGAAAAACTGTTTTTT. The chain is built from TRBV6-1 and TRBJ1-4, with D perhaps matching TRBD1 (5 bases). CDR3 length equals 15 residues. CDR1 MNHNS and CDR2 SASEGT come from the germline V gene. The V end lost 5 bases, the J end lost 7 bases, and 17 bases lay between the germline ends.

The chain carries TRBV10-1 and TRBJ2-7, with a tentative D call TRBD1 (5 bases). V was cut by 5 bases and J by 7 bases, with 9 bases left in between. CDR3 length equals 11 residues. Germline loops: CDR1 WNHNN, CDR2 SYGVQD (reference sequence). The CDR3 DNA follows: TGCGCCAGCAGTTCAGGGTGGGAGCAGTACTTC. Its protein product is CASSSGWEQYF.

V is TRBV28 and J is TRBJ1-5; D is uncertain. The V end was cut by 6 bases, the J end by 1 base, with 7 bases between. Germline assignment: CDR1 MDHEN and CDR2 SYDVKM. The CDR3 consists of 13 residues. The CDR3 sequence: CASRGGSNQPQHF. The CDR3 DNA sequence: TGTGCCAGCAGGGGAGGAAGCAATCAGCCCCAGCATTTT.

The chain uses TRBV28 and TRBJ2-7; 8 bases line up with TRBD2. Germline lookup yields CDR1 MDHEN and CDR2 SYDVKM. V was pared by 5 bases and J by 2 bases, with 17 bases of the junction left unmatched. The CDR3 totals 18 residues. CDR3 residues: CASSASSGGATRAYEQYF. As DNA, the CDR3 is TGTGCCAGCAGTGCCTCATCGGGGGGGGCAACACGGGCCTACGAGCAGTACTTC.

The chain carries TRBV5-6 and TRBJ1-4; D possibly corresponds to TRBD1 (6 bases). V was clipped by 4 bases and J by 5 bases, with 9 bases between them. The germline gives CDR1 SGHDT, CDR2 YYEEEE. The CDR3 has 13 residues. The CDR3 region has the DNA TGTGCCAGCAGCACCGGACAGAATGAAAAACTGTTTTTT. It codes for CASSTGQNEKLFF.

Remarks on this clone: Additional DNA sequences in this sample encode the identical CDR3. The rearrangement uses TRBV4-1 and TRBJ2-3, with TRBD2 matching 10 bases. Germline-derived CDR1 and CDR2 are MGHRA and YSYEKL. Germline trimming cut 2 bases from V and 5 bases from J; bases unmatched to any gene: 7. The CDR3 consists of 16 residues. CDR3 residues: CASSQPSGSRKDTQYF. CDR3 nucleotides: TGCGCCAGCAGCCAACCTAGCGGGAGCCGGAAAGATACGCAGTATTTT.

On this clone: Other DNA sequences in this sample translate to the same CDR3. The rearrangement joins TRBV27 to TRBJ2-7; the match to TRBD1 covers 9 bases. With V trimmed by 3 bases and J by 0 bases, 6 bases remained unmatched. The CDR3 is 16 amino acids. The germline V gene encodes CDR1 MNHEY and CDR2 SMNVEV (reference sequence). The CDR3 sequence is CASSFSGQGLSYEQYF. In DNA form, the CDR3 reads TGTGCCAGCAGTTTCTCGGGACAGGGCCTCTCCTACGAGCAGTACTTC.

Worth noting for this clone: The same CDR3 arises from other DNA sequences in this sample as well. The chain joins TRBV6-1 to TRBJ2-7, with D perhaps matching TRBD2 (6 bases). The V gene lost 1 base and the J gene lost 7 bases, with 14 bases spanning the gap. The CDR3 extends over 14 amino acids. Looked up from germline, CDR1 is MNHNS and CDR2 is SASEGT. The CDR3 sequence is CASSEGGDLLEQYF. The DNA for the CDR3 is TGTGCCAGCAGTGAAGGGGGGGACCTTCTGGAGCAGTACTTC.

This clone was picked up one time. The genes are TRBV6-6 and TRBJ1-1, with D maybe TRBD1 (6 bases). The CDR3 loop spans 15 amino acids. The V end lost 6 bases, the J end lost 1 base, and 15 bases lay between the germline ends. The germline CDR1 and CDR2 sequences are MNHNY and SVGAGI (reference sequence). The CDR3 sequence: CASRSTRQENTEAFF. Here the CDR3 DNA reads TGTGCCAGCAGATCGACCCGACAGGAGAACACTGAAGCTTTCTTT.

This CDR3 is CATSRGPGGNIQYF. CDR3 sequence (DNA): TGTGCCACCAGCAGAGGCCCAGGGGGAAACATTCAGTACTTC. The chain has TRBV15 and TRBJ2-4, with 7 bases fitting TRBD1. V was clipped by 1 base and J by 6 bases; unmatched bases: 3. The CDR3 is made up of 14 amino acids. Germline lookup yields CDR1 LNHNV and CDR2 YYDKDF (reference sequence).

The chain combines TRBV10-3 with TRBJ2-4; 8 bases map to TRBD2. The CDR3 sequence is 13 residues long. The junction had 7 bases not matched to a gene; V was cut back by 10 bases and J by 5 bases. Germline values: CDR1 ENHRY, CDR2 SYGVKD. CDR3 region: CARWTSFQNIQYF. CDR3 in DNA: TGTGCCAGGTGGACTAGCTTCCAAAACATTCAGTACTTC.

The DNA for the CDR3 is TGCAGCGTTGCTCCTAACAGGGGGCGTGGCTACACCTTC. Its protein is CSVAPNRGRGYTF. J is TRBJ1-2 and V is TRBV29-1; 9 bases align to TRBD1. The J segment lost 7 bases and the V segment lost 4 bases, leaving 7 bases of the junction unmatched. This CDR3 is built from 13 residues. The germline V gene has CDR1 SQVTM and CDR2 ANQGSEA.

The chain employs TRBV4-1 and TRBJ2-1; 13 nucleotides match TRBD2. The CDR3 is 18 residues long. J gave up 5 bases and V 6 bases, and 13 bases lay outside the gene matches. Germline V lookup: CDR1 MGHRA, CDR2 YSYEKL. Here the CDR3 DNA reads TGCGCCAGCAGTCGTAAACCGTCTACTAGCGGGGGGGACAATGAGCAGTTCTTC. It codes for CASSRKPSTSGGDNEQFF.

J is TRBJ2-7 and V is TRBV28, with 10 nucleotides matching TRBD2. V shed 3 bases, J shed 1 base, and the junction held 0 bases outside the gene matches. The CDR3 contains 14 residues. CDR1 and CDR2 (germline): MDHEN, SYDVKM. The chain's CDR3 is CASSFSGRSYEQYF. In DNA, the CDR3 is TGTGCCAGCAGTTTTAGCGGGAGGTCCTACGAGCAGTACTTC.

This chain connects TRBV6-5 to TRBJ1-1; D not resolved. Trimming removed 4 bases from V and 5 bases from J, with 20 bases in between. The CDR3 covers 16 residues. The germline V gene encodes CDR1 MNHEY and CDR2 SVGAGI. CDR3 in DNA: TGTGCCAGCAGTTTCCAATCGACATCCTCCCCTACTGAAGCTTTCTTT. Its protein is CASSFQSTSSPTEAFF.

This chain connects TRBV10-1 to TRBJ2-1, with TRBD2 identical over 10 bases. Unmatched junction bases numbered 5, after V lost 5 bases and J lost 10 bases. CDR1 WNHNN and CDR2 SYGVQD come from the germline V gene (reference sequence). The CDR3 consists of 13 residues. CDR3 sequence: CASSRLAGTEQFF. CDR3 sequence (DNA): TGCGCCAGCAGTCGACTAGCGGGCACCGAGCAGTTCTTC.

The genes are TRBV7-2 and TRBJ2-1; D is possibly TRBD1 (5 bases). The germline CDR1 and CDR2 sequences are SGHTA and FQGNSA. The CDR3 spans 11 residues. The V end was cut by 6 bases, the J end by 8 bases, with 8 bases between. The CDR3: CASSRRDEQFF. DNA of the CDR3: TGTGCCAGCAGTCGCAGGGATGAGCAGTTCTTC.

The rearrangement links TRBV5-1 to TRBJ2-3, with D perhaps TRBD2 (5 bases). The V end was cut by 4 bases, the J end by 3 bases, with 9 bases between. The length of the CDR3 is 13 residues. Germline loops: CDR1 SGHRS, CDR2 YFSETQ. The CDR3 is CASSPRDTDTQYF. CDR3 coding DNA: TGCGCCAGCAGCCCCCGGGATACAGATACGCAGTATTTT.

The chain carries TRBV5-1 and TRBJ2-1; 8 bases are shared with TRBD2. After removal of 6 bases from V and 0 bases from J, the junction contained 11 bases not matched to a gene. This CDR3 is 17 amino acids long. Germline values: CDR1 SGHRS, CDR2 YFSETQ. The CDR3 sequence: CASTGREGPSSYNEQFF. The CDR3 DNA is TGCGCCAGCACAGGCCGGGAGGGCCCGAGCTCCTACAATGAGCAGTTCTTC. Supplemented by reference TRBV5-1 and TRBJ2-1, the full variable domain reads KAGVTQTPRYLIKTRGQQVTLSCSPISGHRSVSWYQQTPGQGLQFLFEYFSETQRNKGNFPGRFSGRQFSNSRSEMNVSTLELGDSALYLCASTGREGPSSYNEQFFGPGTRLTVL.

Notes on this clone: Germline is not matched at one junction end, which may reflect a read error. The chain employs TRBV7-9 and TRBJ2-2; D gene unclear. The germline gives CDR1 SEHNR, CDR2 FQNEAQ (reference sequence). The CDR3 has 12 amino acids. CDR3 sequence (DNA): TGTTCCAGCCGTACCGAGGCCGGGGAGCTGTTTTTT. Translating it yields CSSRTEAGELFF.

The rearrangement uses TRBV7-8 and TRBJ2-1, with TRBD2 matching 7 bases. CDR3 length: 16 residues. With V trimmed by 5 bases and J by 8 bases, 15 bases remained unmatched. Germline assignment: CDR1 SGHVS and CDR2 FQNEAQ. For the CDR3, the DNA is TGTGCCAGCAGCACAACATCCCGACTAGCCCGCGATGAGCAGTTCTTC. This translates into CASSTTSRLARDEQFF. The variable domain in full, with the rest retrieved from reference TRBV7-8 and TRBJ2-1, is GAGVSQSPRYKVAKRGQDVALRCDPISGHVSLFWYQQALGQGPEFLTYFQNEAQLDKSGLPSDRFFAERPEGSVSTLKIQRTQQEDSAVYLCASSTTSRLARDEQFFGPGTRLTVL.

The chain has TRBV14 and TRBJ2-1, with D tentatively TRBD1 (5 bases). The CDR3 totals 14 residues. Germline V gene lookup returns CDR1 SGHDN and CDR2 FVKESK. Trimming removed 7 bases at V and 5 bases at J, with 15 bases between. For the CDR3, the DNA is TGTGCCAGCACCGACAGAGTACCCAACAATGAGCAGTTCTTC. The encoded protein is CASTDRVPNNEQFF.